Following are 26 T cell receptor beta chains from one sample sequenced in a study of cytotoxic CD8 clonotypes in ibrutinib-treated CLL (dated by TCRdb to 2020 to 2022). The time point label here, explained by the study, means: roughly 12 months on ibrutinib. The protocol used for the library was the immunoSEQ multiplex PCR assay. In its TCRdb copy, this immuneACCESS table keeps in-frame sequences only and misses some clones. Where compared with another copy, unresolved V genes explain less than half of these, and the others have no known cause. Across this sample there are 200,000 to 250,000 clones, with roughly three quarters seen only once. About an eighth of the sample lies in the top ten. This material consisted of PBMCs, taken after 12 months of ibrutinib treatment. All receptors derive from a human donor with chronic lymphocytic leukemia.

The chain employs TRBV11-2 and TRBJ1-5, with D possibly TRBD1 on 5 matching bases. This CDR3 spans 14 amino acids. Germline V gene lookup returns CDR1 SGHAT and CDR2 FQNNGV. V was shortened by 5 bases and J by 1 base, with 9 bases between the two germline ends. CDR3 region: CASSTRGSNQPQHF. The CDR3 bases are TGTGCCAGCAGCACAAGGGGAAGCAATCAGCCCCAGCATTTT.

The V gene is TRBV19, the J gene TRBJ1-4; D is undetermined. Trimming removed 6 bases at V and 8 bases at J, with 13 bases between. The CDR3 has 13 amino acids. The germline V gene encodes CDR1 LNHDA and CDR2 SQIVND (reference sequence). Written as DNA, the CDR3 is TGTGCCAGTAGCGCGAGCGAGAACGAAAAACTGTTTTTT. This sequence encodes CASSASENEKLFF.

Concerning this clone itself: Other DNA sequences in the sample encode the same CDR3. The gene calls are TRBV20-1 and TRBJ1-2, with D unresolved. There are 11 residues in the CDR3. Looked up from germline, CDR1 is DFQATT and CDR2 is SNEGSKA (reference sequence). V lost 0 bases to trimming and J lost 2 bases, with 1 base between them. The CDR3: CSARENYGYTF. The CDR3 DNA reads TGCAGTGCTAGAGAGAACTATGGCTACACCTTC.

This clone has a handful of counts. The rearrangement uses TRBV2 and TRBJ1-5; TRBD1 matches 11 bases. Germline-derived CDR1 and CDR2 are SNHLY and FYNNEI. The V gene end was trimmed by 4 bases and the J gene end by 5 bases; junction bases not matched to a gene: 4. This CDR3 contains 15 residues. The CDR3 sequence: CASSGGQGGYQPQHF. The CDR3 nucleotides read TGTGCCAGCAGTGGGGGACAGGGGGGATATCAGCCCCAGCATTTT.

The genes are TRBV11-2 and TRBJ1-2; no reliable D call. Germline values: CDR1 SGHAT, CDR2 FQNNGV. The ends were cut back, 1 base at V and 0 bases at J, with 9 bases in the middle. This CDR3 spans 15 amino acids. The CDR3 here is CASSLADASNYGYTF. The CDR3 region has the DNA TGTGCCAGCAGCTTAGCGGACGCCTCTAACTATGGCTACACCTTC. Full variable domain (missing parts from reference TRBV11-2 and TRBJ1-2): EAGVAQSPRYKIIEKRQSVAFWCNPISGHATLYWYQQILGQGPKLLIQFQNNGVVDDSQLPKDRFSAERLKGVDSTLKIQPAKLEDSAVYLCASSLADASNYGYTFGSGTRLTVV.

The chain has TRBV7-9 and TRBJ2-7; the match to TRBD2 covers 7 bases. Germline V CDR1 and CDR2: SEHNR, FQNEAQ (reference sequence). The CDR3 consists of 15 residues. With 4 bases clipped from V and 4 bases from J, the junction kept 10 bases outside the gene matches. CDR3 region: CASSSPFAGVYEQYF. CDR3 nucleotides: TGTGCCAGCAGCTCGCCTTTTGCGGGAGTTTACGAGCAGTACTTC. Based on the CDR3 plus reference TRBV7-9 and TRBJ2-7, the full variable domain is DTGVSQNPRHKITKRGQNVTFRCDPISEHNRLYWYRQTLGQGPEFLTYFQNEAQLEKSRLLSDRFSAERPKGSFSTLEIQRTEQGDSAMYLCASSSPFAGVYEQYFGPGTRLTVT.

This clone was counted only a few times. J is TRBJ1-5 and V is TRBV6-1; no clear D. Germline values: CDR1 MNHNS, CDR2 SASEGT. V was shortened by 3 bases and J by 10 bases, with 10 bases between the two germline ends. The CDR3 runs 12 residues. This CDR3 is CASSEVWGPQHF. Written as DNA, the CDR3 is TGTGCCAGCAGTGAGGTATGGGGACCCCAGCATTTT.

This clone came up a few times. The chain combines TRBV10-2 with TRBJ1-1, with D unclear. Trimming took off 3 bases at V and 0 bases at J, with 17 bases between the two ends. The CDR3 contains 17 residues. The germline V gene has CDR1 WSHSY and CDR2 SAAADI. CDR3 DNA sequence: TGCGCCAGCAGTGAATGGGCCACAACAAAGGTGAACACTGAAGCTTTCTTT. As protein: CASSEWATTKVNTEAFF.

This chain connects TRBV7-9 to TRBJ2-1; 8 bases match TRBD2. Germline CDR1 is SEHNR and CDR2 is FQNEAQ (reference sequence). The CDR3 has 15 residues. V lost 3 bases and J lost 6; bases outside the gene matches: 7. The CDR3 is CASSFRTGGTNEQFF. The CDR3 coding sequence is TGTGCCAGCAGCTTTAGGACGGGGGGGACCAATGAGCAGTTCTTC.

This chain uses TRBV2 with TRBJ1-1; possible D gene TRBD1, 6 bases. V lost 4 bases to trimming and J lost 1 base, with 13 bases between them. Germline V gene sequence: CDR1 SNHLY, CDR2 FYNNEI. CDR3 length equals 15 residues. The CDR3 is CASSAPQGTNTEAFF. The DNA for the CDR3 is TGTGCCAGCAGTGCCCCCCAGGGGACGAACACTGAAGCTTTCTTT.

The chain links TRBV19 to TRBJ2-7; 10 bases fit TRBD1. J was trimmed by 5 bases and V by 6 bases; bases with no gene match: 7. The CDR3 totals 14 residues. Germline V CDR1 and CDR2: LNHDA, SQIVND (reference sequence). CDR3 DNA sequence: TGTGCCAGTAGCGAGACAGGGGGCCAGAACGAGCAGTACTTC. It encodes CASSETGGQNEQYF.

This chain connects TRBV5-1 to TRBJ1-1; D gene unclear. The CDR3 loop spans 16 amino acids. Between the trimmed V and J ends, which lost 0 bases and 3 bases, there was a span of 15 bases. Germline V gene lookup returns CDR1 SGHRS and CDR2 YFSETQ. The CDR3 protein is CASSLASAVRDTEAFF. DNA of the CDR3: TGCGCCAGCAGCTTGGCCAGTGCGGTTAGAGACACTGAAGCTTTCTTT.

This chain connects TRBV7-2 to TRBJ2-7; D gene uncertain. The CDR3 has 12 residues. Looked up from germline, CDR1 is SGHTA and CDR2 is FQGNSA. Trimming took off 0 bases at V and 4 bases at J, with 4 bases between the two ends. As DNA, the CDR3 is TGTGCCAGCAGCTTAGCGGAGTACGAGCAGTACTTC. It is translated as CASSLAEYEQYF. Based on the CDR3 plus reference TRBV7-2 and TRBJ2-7, the full variable domain is GAGVSQSPSNKVTEKGKDVELRCDPISGHTALYWYRQSLGQGLEFLIYFQGNSAPDKSGLPSDRFSAERTGGSVSTLTIQRTQQEDSAVYLCASSLAEYEQYFGPGTRLTVT.

The V gene is TRBV4-1, the J gene TRBJ2-2; 9 bases line up with TRBD1. The V and J ends lost 4 bases and 3 bases, in that order; junction bases with no gene match: 12. The CDR3 covers 18 residues. Germline V CDR1 and CDR2: MGHRA, YSYEKL. The CDR3: CASSLHTGGQGDTGELFF. Written as DNA, the CDR3 is TGCGCCAGCAGCCTCCACACGGGGGGACAGGGAGACACCGGGGAGCTGTTTTTT.

The chain employs TRBV2 and TRBJ2-1; D perhaps matches TRBD1 (5 bases). V dropped 6 bases and J dropped 8 bases, with 14 bases sitting between them. The CDR3 sequence is 13 residues long. Germline V lookup: CDR1 SNHLY, CDR2 FYNNEI. CDR3 sequence reads: CASSPTESHEQFF. DNA for the CDR3: TGTGCCAGCAGCCCGACAGAGTCCCATGAGCAGTTCTTC. Combining the CDR3 with reference TRBV2 and TRBJ2-1 gives the whole variable domain EPEVTQTPSHQVTQMGQEVILRCVPISNHLYFYWYRQILGQKVEFLVSFYNNEISEKSEIFDDQFSVERPDGSNFTLKIRSTKLEDSAMYFCASSPTESHEQFFGPGTRLTVL.

The chain recombines TRBV7-9 with TRBJ2-1; D remains ambiguous. The CDR3 runs to 12 residues. V lost 2 bases, J lost 12 bases, and 11 bases lay in between. Germline-derived CDR1 and CDR2 are SEHNR and FQNEAQ (reference sequence). The CDR3 DNA reads as TGTGCCAGCAGCTTATCCGGGTTGGGGCAGTTCTTC. Protein product: CASSLSGLGQFF.

The chain joins TRBV20-1 to TRBJ1-2, with a tentative D call TRBD1 (5 bases). Trimming shortened V by 5 bases and J by 8 bases, and 9 bases separated the two germline ends. Germline lookup yields CDR1 DFQATT and CDR2 SNEGSKA (reference sequence). CDR3 size: 10 residues. The CDR3 region is CSAGRVGYTF. DNA for the CDR3: TGCAGTGCTGGCAGGGTCGGCTACACCTTC.

V and J are TRBV4-1 and TRBJ2-7, with 9 bases that match TRBD1. The V gene's germline CDR1 is MGHRA and CDR2 YSYEKL. CDR3 length: 15 residues. J lost 2 bases, V lost 2 bases, and 4 bases had no gene match. CDR3 region: CASSQPGTGTYEQYF. In nucleotides, the CDR3 is TGCGCCAGCAGCCAACCCGGGACAGGGACCTACGAGCAGTACTTC.

This chain connects TRBV11-2 to TRBJ2-7; D may be TRBD2 (6 bases). Germline V gene data show CDR1 as SGHAT and CDR2 as FQNNGV. With 3 bases removed from V and 0 bases from J, the gap between germline ends came to 12 bases. CDR3 length equals 15 residues. Here the CDR3 reads CASSFTSTSSYEQYF. In DNA, the CDR3 is TGTGCCAGCAGCTTTACTAGCACGAGCTCCTACGAGCAGTACTTC.

The chain uses TRBV28 and TRBJ2-7; TRBD1 matches 7 bases. This CDR3 region has 15 residues. V shed 5 bases and J 2 bases; nucleotides not matched to a gene: 9. The germline V gene encodes CDR1 MDHEN and CDR2 SYDVKM. This CDR3 is CASSPILGTAYEQYF. CDR3 sequence (DNA): TGTGCCAGCAGTCCGATCCTCGGGACAGCCTACGAGCAGTACTTC. Full variable domain (missing parts from reference TRBV28 and TRBJ2-7): DVKVTQSSRYLVKRTGEKVFLECVQDMDHENMFWYRQDPGLGLRLIYFSYDVKMKEKGDIPEGYSVSREKKERFSLILESASTNQTSMYLCASSPILGTAYEQYFGPGTRLTVT.

This rearrangement joins TRBV25-1 to TRBJ2-7, with 7 positions matching TRBD1. Germline V gene data show CDR1 as MGHDK and CDR2 as SYGVNS. After removal of 4 bases from V and 4 bases from J, the junction contained 10 bases not matched to a gene. CDR3 length: 15 amino acids. CDR3 DNA: TGTGCCAGCAGTGGGGGGAACAGGGGATTGTACGAGCAGTACTTC. As protein: CASSGGNRGLYEQYF.

The chain uses TRBV27 and TRBJ2-3, with D uncertain. The V end lost 5 bases, the J end lost 4 bases, and 13 bases lay between the germline ends. This CDR3 has 14 residues. Per the germline V gene, CDR1 is MNHEY and CDR2 is SMNVEV (reference sequence). The DNA of the CDR3 is TGTGCCAGCAGTCGTACGTTTGGGGCAGATACGCAGTATTTT. Protein: CASSRTFGADTQYF.

V and J are TRBV10-3 and TRBJ2-3, with a tentative D call TRBD2 (7 bases). The length of the CDR3 is 17 residues. Trimming shortened V by 10 bases and J by 4 bases, and 27 bases separated the two germline ends. Germline loops: CDR1 ENHRY, CDR2 SYGVKD. CDR3 in amino acids: CATLPVGAGTTADTQYF. In nucleotides, the CDR3 is TGTGCCACCCTTCCTGTGGGGGCCGGGACTACGGCAGATACGCAGTATTTT.

The chain recombines TRBV5-1 with TRBJ2-3, with 8 nucleotides matching TRBD1. Looked up from germline, CDR1 is SGHRS and CDR2 is YFSETQ. The CDR3 covers 16 residues. The V gene end was trimmed by 0 bases and the J gene end by 1 base; junction bases not matched to a gene: 4. CDR3 bases: TGCGCCAGCAGCTTGGCTGTGACAGGGGGCACAGATACGCAGTATTTT. It codes for CASSLAVTGGTDTQYF.

V is TRBV7-9 and J is TRBJ1-5, with D perhaps TRBD1 (5 bases). The CDR3 loop spans 15 amino acids. V was clipped by 3 bases and J by 6 bases, with 15 bases between them. Germline V gene lookup returns CDR1 SEHNR and CDR2 FQNEAQ (reference sequence). The CDR3 loop is CASSFGTRGGQPQHF. CDR3 DNA: TGTGCCAGCAGCTTCGGGACCCGGGGGGGTCAGCCCCAGCATTTT.

This chain links TRBV25-1 with TRBJ2-1, with 7 bases that match TRBD2. The CDR3 is 16 amino acids. V lost 3 bases to trimming and J lost 7 bases; unmatched junction nucleotides: 12. Germline CDR1 reads MGHDK; CDR2 reads SYGVNS. CDR3: CASSESHRTSFNEQFF. The DNA for the CDR3 is TGTGCCAGCAGTGAGAGTCACAGGACTAGTTTTAATGAGCAGTTCTTC.